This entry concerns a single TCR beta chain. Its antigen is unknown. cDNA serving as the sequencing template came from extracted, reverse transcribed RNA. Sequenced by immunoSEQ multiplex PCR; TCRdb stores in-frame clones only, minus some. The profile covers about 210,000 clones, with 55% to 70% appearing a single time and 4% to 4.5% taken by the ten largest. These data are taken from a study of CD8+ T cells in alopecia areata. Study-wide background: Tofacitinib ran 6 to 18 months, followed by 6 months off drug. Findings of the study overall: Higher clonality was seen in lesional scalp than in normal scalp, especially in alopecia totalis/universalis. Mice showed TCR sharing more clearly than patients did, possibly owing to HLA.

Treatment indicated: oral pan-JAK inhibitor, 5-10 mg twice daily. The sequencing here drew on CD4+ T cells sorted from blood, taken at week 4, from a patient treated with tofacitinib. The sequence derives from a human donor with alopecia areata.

CDR3 sequence: CASSEGTGGEPQHF. The CDR3 bases are TGTGCCAGCAGTGAGGGGACAGGAGGGGAGCCCCAGCATTTT. The rearrangement uses TRBV25-1 and TRBJ1-5, with 8 nucleotides matching TRBD1. From germline, CDR1 is MGHDK and CDR2 SYGVNS. The CDR3 extends over 14 amino acids. With 3 bases clipped from V and 8 bases from J, the junction kept 6 bases outside the gene matches.